The T cell receptor beta chain described here comes from a study of vaccination and CD4 T cells after COVID-19. Concerning this clonotype itself: Its antigen is as yet unknown.

The CDR3 is made up of 13 amino acids. Germline V gives CDR1 DFQATT, CDR2 SNEGSKA (reference sequence). V lost 5 bases and J 4 bases, leaving 14 bases between the germline ends. Once obtained from cultured CD4+ T cells, the DNA was sequenced using the Oncomine TCR Beta short-read assay. MiXCR was run by TCRdb on the PCR reads, yielding one entry per CDR3 protein. The top ten clones hold approximately 9.1% of a sample with roughly 16,000 distinct CDR3 sequences, around 75% of them seen once. As for treatment: roughly 11-day PBMC culture with coronavirus spike peptide pools or control peptides (ViraFEST assay).

The receptor comes from a human donor who received a COVID-19 vaccine. This chain uses TRBV20-1 with TRBJ2-5; D gene ambiguous. The source was CD4+ T cells from blood, cultured in vitro, collected after SARS-CoV-2 vaccination. CDR3 in DNA: TGCAGTGCTCGGTTCCAAGCCGGAGAGACCCAGTACTTC. Translation gives CSARFQAGETQYF.